Following are 5 T cell receptor beta chains from one sample sequenced in a study of cytomegalovirus exposure and HLA in healthy donors. Primers included in the PCR were 60 Vbeta and 13 Jbeta primers. Produced via immunoSEQ multiplex PCR; TCRdb's table is partial and in-frame only. This sample has 150,000 to 200,000 clones, with around 79% found just once. Sequenced: PBMCs. Receptors were obtained from a woman between 50 and 59 years old in good health and CMV-seronegative.

This clone was seen only a few times. The J gene is TRBJ1-6, the V gene TRBV19; possible D gene TRBD1, 5 bases. Germline values: CDR1 LNHDA, CDR2 SQIVND (reference sequence). The CDR3 totals 17 residues. With 3 bases removed from V and 0 bases from J, the gap between germline ends came to 12 bases. CDR3 loop: CASSIRDGSSYNSPLHF. DNA of the CDR3: TGTGCCAGTAGTATCAGGGACGGGAGCTCCTATAATTCACCCCTCCACTTT.

The rearrangement joins TRBV11-3 to TRBJ2-7; a weak D match, TRBD2 (5 bases). Near its end, the DNA agrees better with TRBJ2-1, so the J call may be wrong. The CDR3 covers 15 residues. The V gene's germline CDR1 is SGHNT and CDR2 YENEEA. This CDR3 is CASSLSSSLVGEQFF. In DNA, the CDR3 is TGTGCCAGCAGCTTATCGTCTAGCCTGGTTGGTGAGCAGTTCTTC.

The rearrangement joins TRBV5-1 to TRBJ2-2; 12 nucleotides match TRBD1. There are 15 residues in the CDR3. J was trimmed by 3 bases and V by 6 bases; bases with no gene match: 3. Germline loops: CDR1 SGHRS, CDR2 YFSETQ. The CDR3 DNA is TGCGCCAGCAAGGGGACAGGGGGCTACACCGGGGAGCTGTTTTTT. This sequence encodes CASKGTGGYTGELFF.

The chain joins TRBV6-5 to TRBJ2-7; D is perhaps TRBD1 (6 bases). This CDR3 has 13 amino acids. Trimming cost V 5 bases and J 3 bases, with 11 bases left between them. Looked up from germline, CDR1 is MNHEY and CDR2 is SVGAGI. The CDR3 nucleotides are TGTGCCAGCAGTCCTGGACAGTTCTACGAGCAGTACTTC. Translated, it gives CASSPGQFYEQYF.

The V gene is TRBV7-6, the J gene TRBJ1-1; D gene unclear. This CDR3 has 13 amino acids. CDR1 SGHVS and CDR2 FNYEAQ come from the germline V gene. The V gene lost 4 bases and the J gene lost 2 bases, with 8 bases spanning the gap. For the CDR3, the DNA is TGTGCCAGCAGCTCCGACACCAACACTGAAGCTTTCTTT. Its protein is CASSSDTNTEAFF.